Following are 15 T cell receptor beta chains from one sample sequenced in a study of blood T cell repertoires in COVID-19. Profiled with immunoSEQ multiplex PCR; TCRdb holds only in-frame clones, not every one. The repertoire holds approximately 59,000 clones, with about 84% as singletons. Sequenced: peripheral blood. Source of these receptors: a man aged 35 to 55 with active COVID-19.

This clone is a singleton in its sample. The gene calls are TRBV19 and TRBJ2-1, with D maybe TRBD1 (6 bases). Between the trimmed V and J ends, which lost 1 base and 2 bases, there was a span of 15 bases. Germline V gene data show CDR1 as LNHDA and CDR2 as SQIVND (reference sequence). The CDR3 length is 17 residues. The CDR3 reads CASSIAGESSTYNEQFF. The CDR3 bases are TGTGCCAGTAGTATAGCAGGGGAGTCCAGCACCTACAATGAGCAGTTCTTC.

V and J are TRBV18 and TRBJ2-4; TRBD1 matches 7 bases. Trimming removed 3 bases from V and 0 bases from J; junction bases left unmatched: 11. Germline CDR1 KGHSH, CDR2 LQKENI. The CDR3 is 18 amino acids. CDR3 coding DNA: TGTGCCAGCTCACCCGATCGGACAGGAGGAATAGCCAAAAACATTCAGTACTTC. Protein product: CASSPDRTGGIAKNIQYF.

V is TRBV5-4 and J is TRBJ2-5, with 10 bases that match TRBD1. Germline CDR1 reads SGHNT; CDR2 reads YYREEE (reference sequence). V shed 2 bases and J 1 base; nucleotides not matched to a gene: 2. CDR3 length: 15 amino acids. The CDR3 loop is CASSFDRGLQETQYF. DNA of the CDR3: TGTGCCAGCAGCTTCGACAGGGGGCTCCAAGAGACCCAGTACTTC.

This chain joins TRBV4-2 and TRBJ1-5; the D is unclear. Germline loops: CDR1 LGHNA, CDR2 YNFKEQ. V was clipped by 1 base and J by 5 bases, with 6 bases between them. The CDR3 has 13 amino acids. DNA for the CDR3: TGTGCCAGCAGCCAAGGGCCTGATCAGCCCCAGCATTTT. Encoded protein: CASSQGPDQPQHF.

This clone was detected only once. This chain uses TRBV24-1 with TRBJ2-1; TRBD1 is a possible D gene (5 bases). V dropped 3 bases and J dropped 5 bases, with 16 bases sitting between them. The CDR3 consists of 16 residues. Germline assignment: CDR1 KGHDR and CDR2 SFDVKD. CDR3 region: CATSDPSIRGDNEQFF. CDR3 coding DNA: TGTGCCACCAGTGATCCCAGCATAAGGGGCGACAATGAGCAGTTCTTC.

The rearrangement links TRBV5-4 to TRBJ2-1; tentatively, D is TRBD2 (6 bases). Germline CDR1 is SGHNT and CDR2 is YYREEE (reference sequence). Trimming took off 4 bases at V and 7 bases at J, with 15 bases between the two ends. This CDR3 spans 14 amino acids. CDR3 protein: CASSKRLVQNEQFF. The CDR3 coding sequence is TGTGCCAGCAGCAAAAGACTAGTGCAAAATGAGCAGTTCTTC.

The chain uses TRBV6-6 and TRBJ1-4; D is perhaps TRBD1 (6 bases). This CDR3 comprises 15 residues. Germline lookup yields CDR1 MNHNY and CDR2 SVGAGI (reference sequence). V dropped 2 bases and J dropped 7 bases, with 14 bases sitting between them. CDR3 bases: TGTGCCAGCAGTTACCCGGCGGGGGCTTCTGAAAAACTGTTTTTT. This codes for CASSYPAGASEKLFF.

Here the CDR3 DNA reads TGCAGTGTCGAGGGGGCTGGCGGCTACACCTTC. This translates into CSVEGAGGYTF. The chain links TRBV20-1 to TRBJ1-2, with 7 bases matching TRBD1. The CDR3 has 11 amino acids. J was trimmed by 8 bases and V by 7 bases; bases with no gene match: 7. The V gene's germline CDR1 is DFQATT and CDR2 SNEGSKA (reference sequence).

Only a few counts were recorded for this clone. The chain couples TRBV2 to TRBJ2-1; TRBD2 agrees at 8 bases. Unmatched junction bases numbered 10, after V lost 4 bases and J lost 8 bases. The CDR3 has 15 amino acids. Germline values: CDR1 SNHLY, CDR2 FYNNEI. The CDR3 here is CASSGGLGPFDEQFF. CDR3 nucleotides: TGTGCCAGCAGTGGGGGACTAGGCCCTTTCGATGAGCAGTTCTTC. Full variable domain (missing parts from reference TRBV2 and TRBJ2-1): EPEVTQTPSHQVTQMGQEVILRCVPISNHLYFYWYRQILGQKVEFLVSFYNNEISEKSEIFDDQFSVERPDGSNFTLKIRSTKLEDSAMYFCASSGGLGPFDEQFFGPGTRLTVL.

Of note for this clone: Other DNA sequences of this sample code for an identical CDR3. The chain employs TRBV2 and TRBJ2-7; 8 nucleotides agree with TRBD2. From germline, CDR1 is SNHLY and CDR2 FYNNEI. V lost 5 bases and J lost 1; bases outside the gene matches: 4. This CDR3 has 14 amino acids. For the CDR3, the DNA is TGTGCCAGCAGTAGCGGGAGTCTTTCCTACGAGCAGTACTTC. It codes for CASSSGSLSYEQYF.

The CDR3 reads CASTLGETGTDTQYF. As DNA, the CDR3 is TGTGCCAGCACTCTCGGGGAGACGGGCACAGATACGCAGTATTTT. The J gene is TRBJ2-3, the V gene TRBV28; the D gene is possibly TRBD2 (5 bases). Germline CDR1 and CDR2: MDHEN and SYDVKM. V dropped 7 bases and J dropped 1 base, with 15 bases sitting between them. CDR3 length: 15 amino acids.

This chain uses TRBV28 with TRBJ1-5, with D perhaps matching TRBD1 (6 bases). This CDR3 comprises 13 residues. Trimming took off 5 bases at V and 6 bases at J, with 11 bases between the two ends. Germline V gene lookup returns CDR1 MDHEN and CDR2 SYDVKM. The CDR3 DNA reads TGTGCCAGCAGTGCCAGGGGACGTCAGCCCCAGCATTTT. This gives the protein CASSARGRQPQHF.

The chain joins TRBV6-5 to TRBJ2-1, with D maybe TRBD1 (7 bases). CDR1 is MNHEY, CDR2 SVGAGI, per germline. This CDR3 spans 15 amino acids. V dropped 8 bases and J dropped 1 base, with 15 bases sitting between them. The CDR3 nucleotides read TGTGCCAGCTCCCGGGGGACAGCATCCTACAATGAGCAGTTCTTC. This sequence encodes CASSRGTASYNEQFF.

The chain combines TRBV5-4 with TRBJ1-4; 9 nucleotides align to TRBD1. The CDR3 contains 14 residues. The germline CDR1 and CDR2 sequences are SGHNT and YYREEE (reference sequence). The ends lost 4 bases at V and 6 bases at J; junction bases unmatched: 4. The CDR3 DNA reads as TGTGCCAGCAGCCAACAGGGGGCCCATGAAAAACTGTTTTTT. It specifies CASSQQGAHEKLFF.

This sequence joins TRBV19 and TRBJ2-6, with TRBD2 matching over 7 bases. Germline V gene data show CDR1 as LNHDA and CDR2 as SQIVND (reference sequence). V trimming: 1 base; J trimming: 4 bases; junction bases outside the gene matches: 4. The CDR3 runs to 16 residues. CDR3 amino acids: CASSIAAAGGANVLTF. CDR3 DNA: TGTGCCAGTAGTATAGCTGCAGCGGGAGGGGCCAACGTCCTGACTTTC. The entire variable domain, with the rest obtained from reference TRBV19 and TRBJ2-6, is as follows: DGGITQSPKYLFRKEGQNVTLSCEQNLNHDAMYWYRQDPGQGLRLIYYSQIVNDFQKGDIAEGYSVSREKKESFPLTVTSAQKNPTAFYLCASSIAAAGGANVLTFGAGSRLTVL.